The next 23 T cell receptor beta chains were all read from a single sample in a study of blood T cell repertoires in COVID-19. Only in-frame clones appear in the TCRdb table, and some are missing; sequencing was by immunoSEQ multiplex PCR. This sample has 130,000 or so clones, with approximately 88% found just once. The sequenced sample consisted of peripheral blood. The receptors were gathered from a man aged 50 or older with acute or convalescent COVID-19.

The J gene is TRBJ2-3, the V gene TRBV24-1; no clear D gene. V shed 8 bases and J shed 0 bases, with 11 bases lying between them. The CDR3 covers 14 residues. Germline V gene sequence: CDR1 KGHDR, CDR2 SFDVKD. The CDR3 loop reads CATNEGGSTDTQYF. The CDR3 region has the DNA TGTGCCACCAATGAAGGCGGCAGCACAGATACGCAGTATTTT.

The rearrangement uses TRBV5-4 and TRBJ1-1, with no clear D. This CDR3 spans 12 amino acids. CDR1 SGHNT and CDR2 YYREEE come from the germline V gene (reference sequence). With 3 bases removed from V and 2 bases from J, the gap between germline ends came to 5 bases. The CDR3 here is CASSSINTEAFF. The CDR3 DNA reads TGTGCCAGCAGCTCCATCAACACTGAAGCTTTCTTT.

The rearrangement uses TRBV18 and TRBJ2-5; D gene ambiguous. The CDR3 runs 14 residues. Trimming removed 6 bases at V and 3 bases at J, with 14 bases between. Looked up from germline, CDR1 is KGHSH and CDR2 is LQKENI. CDR3 amino acids: CASSLARQKETQYF. CDR3 bases: TGTGCCAGCTCCCTGGCGCGGCAGAAAGAGACCCAGTACTTC.

This chain links TRBV6-5 with TRBJ2-3, with 8 bases that match TRBD2. Germline CDR1 is MNHEY and CDR2 is SVGAGI. The CDR3 is 14 amino acids. The V and J ends lost 9 bases and 3 bases, in that order; junction bases with no gene match: 8. The CDR3 nucleotides are TGTGCCAGTAGTCGGGGGACTAGGACAGATACGCAGTATTTT. It codes for CASSRGTRTDTQYF.

The chain couples TRBV19 to TRBJ1-2; TRBD1 aligns across 9 bases. Germline loops: CDR1 LNHDA, CDR2 SQIVND (reference sequence). Trimming took 2 bases from V and 6 from J; bases not matched to a gene: 4. The CDR3 covers 14 residues. The CDR3 coding sequence is TGTGCCAGTAGTATACTACAGGGGGCGCATGGCTACACCTTC. This gives the protein CASSILQGAHGYTF.

The V gene is TRBV27, the J gene TRBJ2-5; D call uncertain. The V end was cut by 6 bases, the J end by 3 bases, with 5 bases between. Germline-derived CDR1 and CDR2 are MNHEY and SMNVEV (reference sequence). The CDR3 is made up of 11 amino acids. DNA of the CDR3: TGTGCCAGCAGGAGAAAAGAGACCCAGTACTTC. This sequence encodes CASRRKETQYF.

The chain couples TRBV19 to TRBJ2-7; 7 nucleotides agree with TRBD1. Germline lookup yields CDR1 LNHDA and CDR2 SQIVND (reference sequence). The CDR3 consists of 13 residues. Losses at the gene ends were 5 bases for V and 6 bases for J; bases not matched to a gene: 7. DNA of the CDR3: TGTGCCAGTAGTGCTTACAGGGGCGCCGAGCAGTACTTC. This gives the protein CASSAYRGAEQYF. Full variable domain (rest looked up from reference TRBV19 and TRBJ2-7): DGGITQSPKYLFRKEGQNVTLSCEQNLNHDAMYWYRQDPGQGLRLIYYSQIVNDFQKGDIAEGYSVSREKKESFPLTVTSAQKNPTAFYLCASSAYRGAEQYFGPGTRLTVT.

The chain is built from TRBV6-5 and TRBJ2-7; TRBD2 matches at 9 bases. With 6 bases clipped from V and 3 bases from J, the junction kept 3 bases outside the gene matches. The CDR3 is 13 amino acids. CDR1 and CDR2 from the germline V gene are MNHEY and SVGAGI. The CDR3 is CASRDSGSYEQYF. CDR3 DNA: TGTGCCAGCAGGGATAGCGGGAGCTACGAGCAGTACTTC.

The chain combines TRBV30 with TRBJ2-3; D is possibly TRBD2 (6 bases). This CDR3 has 14 amino acids. V was clipped by 3 bases and J by 3 bases, with 13 bases between them. Per the germline V gene, CDR1 is GTSNPN and CDR2 is SVGIG (reference sequence). CDR3 DNA sequence: TGTGCCTGGAGACGGGAGCAGGTGACAGATACGCAGTATTTT. The encoded protein is CAWRREQVTDTQYF. Full variable domain (outside the CDR3, taken from reference TRBV30 and TRBJ2-3): SQTIHQWPATLVQPVGSPLSLECTVEGTSNPNLYWYRQAAGRGLQLLFYSVGIGQISSEVPQNLSASRPQDRQFILSSKKLLLSDSGFYLCAWRREQVTDTQYFGPGTRLTVL.

In this sample, this clone turned up once. The V gene is TRBV7-6, the J gene TRBJ1-3; D uncertain. The germline V and J ends were trimmed by 5 bases and 6 bases, with 8 bases remaining between them. The CDR3 consists of 12 residues. CDR1 and CDR2 (germline): SGHVS, FNYEAQ. CDR3 DNA: TGTGCCAGCAGCGGGGAGGTAAACACCATATATTTT. Translated, it gives CASSGEVNTIYF.

The CDR3 DNA reads as TGTGCCAGCAGCAGGAGTAGCGGGCCATCCTACGAGCAGTACTTC. Amino acids: CASSRSSGPSYEQYF. The genes are TRBV21-1 and TRBJ2-7; the D segment call TRBD2 is taken from the table without a DNA check. TRBV21-1 is designated a pseudogene. The CDR3 has 15 residues.

The V gene is TRBV27, the J gene TRBJ2-3; 10 nucleotides agree with TRBD2. CDR3 size: 14 residues. CDR1 MNHEY and CDR2 SMNVEV come from the germline V gene (reference sequence). Trimming at V came to 6 bases and at J to 5 bases, leaving 5 bases not matched to a gene. As DNA, the CDR3 is TGTGCCAGCAGGCTGAGCGGGAGGGTAGATACGCAGTATTTT. Protein: CASRLSGRVDTQYF.

This chain links TRBV11-3 with TRBJ1-1, with D uncertain. V dropped 1 base and J dropped 3 bases, with 6 bases sitting between them. The CDR3 runs 13 residues. CDR1 is SGHNT and CDR2 is YENEEA in the germline V gene. The CDR3 DNA is TGTGCCAGCAGCTTAGGGCCTCACACTGAAGCTTTCTTT. Its translation: CASSLGPHTEAFF.

The CDR3: CASSTSGGNIQYF. CDR3 DNA: TGTGCCAGTAGTACCAGCGGGGGAAACATTCAGTACTTC. The V call is TRBV19, the J call TRBJ2-4, with 8 bases aligning to TRBD2. The CDR3 loop spans 13 amino acids. Germline CDR1 and CDR2: LNHDA and SQIVND (reference sequence). J lost 6 bases, V lost 4 bases, and 2 bases had no gene match.

The rearrangement joins TRBV27 to TRBJ2-7; D is possibly TRBD1 (7 bases). CDR1 is MNHEY, CDR2 SMNVEV, per germline (reference sequence). The ends were cut back, 7 bases at V and 0 bases at J, with 19 bases in the middle. The CDR3 spans 16 residues. The CDR3 region has the DNA TGTGCCAGCACCGGTGGAGGGGGCATCCTCTCCTACGAGCAGTACTTC. Its translation is CASTGGGGILSYEQYF.

The CDR3 DNA follows: TGTGCCAGCAGCTTCAAAACCGGGACAGGGGGAATCCAAGAGACCCAGTACTTC. Protein: CASSFKTGTGGIQETQYF. This chain joins TRBV7-2 and TRBJ2-5, with 11 bases fitting TRBD1. CDR1 is SGHTA and CDR2 is FQGNSA in the germline V gene. This CDR3 contains 18 residues. V lost 3 bases to trimming and J lost 1 base; unmatched junction nucleotides: 10. Based on the CDR3 plus reference TRBV7-2 and TRBJ2-5, the full variable domain is GAGVSQSPSNKVTEKGKDVELRCDPISGHTALYWYRQSLGQGLEFLIYFQGNSAPDKSGLPSDRFSAERTGGSVSTLTIQRTQQEDSAVYLCASSFKTGTGGIQETQYFGPGTRLLVL.

This clone was recorded only once. The V and J genes are TRBV24-1 and TRBJ2-5; D remains ambiguous. V was clipped by 5 bases and J by 5 bases, with 5 bases between them. Per the germline V gene, CDR1 is KGHDR and CDR2 is SFDVKD. The CDR3 covers 11 residues. The chain's CDR3 is CATSGSETQYF. The DNA of the CDR3 is TGTGCCACCAGTGGTTCGGAGACCCAGTACTTC.

This chain uses TRBV15 with TRBJ1-6; no firm D call. In germline, CDR1 is LNHNV, CDR2 YYDKDF (reference sequence). V was shortened by 0 bases and J by 6 bases, with 9 bases between the two germline ends. The CDR3 sequence is 15 residues long. Here the CDR3 DNA reads TGTGCCACCAGCAGAGATGTAGCTAGTAATTCACCCCTCCACTTT. Encoded protein: CATSRDVASNSPLHF.

This sequence joins TRBV3-1 (or the pseudogene TRBV3-2) and TRBJ2-4; D is unclear. The CDR3 spans 16 residues. V dropped 1 base and J dropped 0 bases, with 10 bases sitting between them. Germline V gene data show CDR1 as LGHDT and CDR2 as YNNKEL (reference sequence). The CDR3 sequence: CASSQGDNLAKNIQYF. The CDR3 DNA reads as TGTGCCAGCAGCCAAGGAGACAACCTAGCCAAAAACATTCAGTACTTC.

This clone has a single count. The V and J genes are TRBV9 and TRBJ1-1, with TRBD1 as a possible D gene (6 bases). Trimming shortened V by 0 bases and J by 0 bases, and 15 bases separated the two germline ends. Germline CDR1 SGDLS, CDR2 YYNGEE. This CDR3 is built from 17 residues. In DNA, the CDR3 is TGTGCCAGCAGCGTAGCTGGCGGGGGCTCTATGAACACTGAAGCTTTCTTT. This gives the protein CASSVAGGGSMNTEAFF.

The chain has TRBV6-8 and TRBJ2-2, with a weak D call TRBD2 (5 bases). Germline V gene data show CDR1 as MNHGY and CDR2 as SAAAGT. Trimming shortened V by 3 bases and J by 0 bases, and 17 bases separated the two germline ends. There are 18 residues in the CDR3. CDR3 amino acids: CASSYFPLAVANTGELFF. The CDR3 DNA sequence: TGTGCCAGCAGTTATTTTCCCCTAGCAGTCGCGAACACCGGGGAGCTGTTTTTT.

This clone occurred once. The genes are TRBV7-2 and TRBJ2-7; D might be TRBD2 (5 bases). Germline V gene sequence: CDR1 SGHTA, CDR2 FQGNSA. V was trimmed by 2 bases and J by 2 bases, leaving 16 bases between them. This CDR3 is built from 16 residues. DNA for the CDR3: TGTGCCAGCAGCTTATCCGGGCTAGCTGCTGCCTACGAGCAGTACTTC. Its translation is CASSLSGLAAAYEQYF. Full variable domain (rest looked up from reference TRBV7-2 and TRBJ2-7): GAGVSQSPSNKVTEKGKDVELRCDPISGHTALYWYRQSLGQGLEFLIYFQGNSAPDKSGLPSDRFSAERTGGSVSTLTIQRTQQEDSAVYLCASSLSGLAAAYEQYFGPGTRLTVT.

This chain connects TRBV11-3 to TRBJ1-2, with 7 bases matching TRBD1. Per the germline V gene, CDR1 is SGHNT and CDR2 is YENEEA. Germline trimming cut 2 bases from V and 2 bases from J; bases unmatched to any gene: 11. This CDR3 has 17 amino acids. CDR3 region: CASSLRIDREKNYGYTF. As DNA, the CDR3 is TGTGCCAGCAGCTTACGGATCGACAGGGAAAAAAACTATGGCTACACCTTC.